This T cell receptor (beta chain) was profiled in a study of human T cells and chemical hapten exposure. One entry per CDR3 protein results from TCRdb running MiXCR on the RACE reads. This sample yields around 380,000 distinct CDR3 sequences, of which approximately 5% are seen a single time; over 2% belongs to the top ten. Described time point: patch test 1, 2 weeks after DPC sensitization. This sample's treatment: therapeutic diphenylcyclopropenone sensitization with weekly scalp DPC. The CDR3 length is 16 residues. The V end was cut by 0 bases, the J end by 2 bases, with 13 bases between. The germline gives CDR1 SGHRS, CDR2 YFSETQ. This clonotype was recorded at least ten times.

The sample consisted of whole blood, taken in connection with sensitization to the hapten diphenylcyclopropenone (DPC). The TCR was taken from a woman in her 50s with alopecia areata. Some clones in this sample may be carry-over from other donors' samples. The chain combines TRBV5-1 with TRBJ2-3, with D uncertain. The CDR3 coding sequence is TGCGCCAGCAGCTTGGGGGCTGCAACTATCACAGATACGCAGTATTTT. Encoded protein: CASSLGAATITDTQYF.